The 13 T cell receptor beta chains given below trace back to one sample, sequenced in a study of cytomegalovirus exposure and HLA in healthy donors. Both 60 Vbeta primers and 13 Jbeta primers went into the PCR. Repertoires were generated with immunoSEQ multiplex PCR, while TCRdb's copy carries only in-frame clones and drops some. Here the sample spans under 200,000 clones, roughly 73% being singletons. Sequenced input: PBMCs. The receptors were gathered from a woman between 25 and 40 years old in good health and CMV-seronegative.

This chain uses TRBV11-2 with TRBJ2-3, with 10 bases lining up with TRBD2. V dropped 3 bases and J dropped 11; count of bases not matched to a gene: 5. CDR3 size: 13 residues. The germline gives CDR1 SGHAT, CDR2 FQNNGV. The CDR3 here is CASSFDGLAEQYF. The CDR3 DNA is TGTGCCAGCAGCTTCGACGGACTAGCGGAGCAGTATTTT.

The gene calls are TRBV2 and TRBJ1-1; D is perhaps TRBD1 (5 bases). The CDR3 is 14 residues long. With 8 bases removed from V and 0 bases from J, the gap between germline ends came to 13 bases. From germline, CDR1 is SNHLY and CDR2 FYNNEI. CDR3 residues: CASLDRRMNTEAFF. The CDR3 DNA is TGTGCCAGCCTAGACAGAAGAATGAACACTGAAGCTTTCTTT.

This clone was recorded a few times. The CDR3 sequence: CASSSTGKGGNEQFF. In DNA form, the CDR3 reads TGTGCCAGCAGCTCAACCGGGAAGGGAGGCAATGAGCAGTTCTTC. This sequence joins TRBV7-9 and TRBJ2-1; D is perhaps TRBD2 (6 bases). Germline values: CDR1 SEHNR, CDR2 FQNEAQ (reference sequence). V was pared by 4 bases and J by 6 bases, with 16 bases between. The CDR3 sequence is 15 residues long.

The chain recombines TRBV7-9 with TRBJ1-2, with a possible D match to TRBD1 (5 bases). Germline CDR1 reads SEHNR; CDR2 reads FQNEAQ (reference sequence). This CDR3 region has 13 residues. V shed 3 bases and J shed 2 bases, with 7 bases lying between them. The CDR3 nucleotides read TGTGCCAGCAGCTTCCAGGGAAACTATGGCTACACCTTC. Its protein is CASSFQGNYGYTF. Full variable domain (outside the CDR3, taken from reference TRBV7-9 and TRBJ1-2): DTGVSQNPRHKITKRGQNVTFRCDPISEHNRLYWYRQTLGQGPEFLTYFQNEAQLEKSRLLSDRFSAERPKGSFSTLEIQRTEQGDSAMYLCASSFQGNYGYTFGSGTRLTVV.

V usage is TRBV5-1 and J usage is TRBJ2-5; D might be TRBD2 (6 bases). Matching the DNA end better, TRBJ2-7 makes the J call doubtful. This CDR3 comprises 16 residues. The germline CDR1 and CDR2 sequences are SGHRS and YFSETQ. The CDR3 sequence is CASSLVGGGLIYEQYF. The CDR3 bases are TGCGCCAGCAGCTTGGTGGGGGGAGGTTTAATTTACGAGCAGTACTTC.

The V gene is TRBV19, the J gene TRBJ1-4; D is perhaps TRBD1 (6 bases). Trimming cost V 3 bases and J 7 bases, with 15 bases left between them. The CDR3 runs 15 residues. The germline gives CDR1 LNHDA, CDR2 SQIVND (reference sequence). CDR3 region: CASSIQGTTREKLFF. The CDR3 DNA reads TGTGCCAGTAGTATTCAGGGGACGACTCGTGAAAAACTGTTTTTT.

The V gene is TRBV2, the J gene TRBJ2-1; D is possibly TRBD2 (6 bases). Per the germline V gene, CDR1 is SNHLY and CDR2 is FYNNEI. The CDR3 runs to 16 residues. Trimming removed 3 bases at V and 0 bases at J, with 12 bases between. The CDR3 DNA follows: TGTGCCAGCAGTGACTCTAGCGCCCGCTCCTACAATGAGCAGTTCTTC. Translated, it gives CASSDSSARSYNEQFF. Drawing the rest from reference TRBV2 and TRBJ2-1, the complete variable domain is EPEVTQTPSHQVTQMGQEVILRCVPISNHLYFYWYRQILGQKVEFLVSFYNNEISEKSEIFDDQFSVERPDGSNFTLKIRSTKLEDSAMYFCASSDSSARSYNEQFFGPGTRLTVL.

The chain joins TRBV6-5 to TRBJ1-3; maybe TRBD1 (6 bases). CDR3 size: 15 residues. Trimming shortened V by 6 bases and J by 0 bases, and 12 bases separated the two germline ends. Germline V gives CDR1 MNHEY, CDR2 SVGAGI. The CDR3 loop reads CASRDDRFSGNTIYF. Written as DNA, the CDR3 is TGTGCCAGCAGGGACGACAGGTTCTCTGGAAACACCATATATTTT.

This clone has just a few counts. The rearrangement links TRBV4-3 to TRBJ1-1; tentative D call: TRBD1 (6 bases). Deletions cut 0 bases from V and 5 bases from J, with 19 bases between. The CDR3 is 17 amino acids. The germline V gene has CDR1 LGHNA and CDR2 YSLEER. Here the CDR3 reads CASSQDRHVGARTEAFF. Here the CDR3 DNA reads TGCGCCAGCAGCCAAGATAGGCACGTGGGGGCGAGGACTGAAGCTTTCTTT.

This clone was seen once. The chain couples TRBV7-6 to TRBJ2-5, with TRBD2 identical over 9 bases. CDR1 SGHVS and CDR2 FNYEAQ come from the germline V gene. The CDR3 has 17 residues. With V trimmed by 3 bases and J by 5 bases, 13 bases remained unmatched. The CDR3 sequence: CASSLPPRLAGKETQYF. The CDR3 DNA reads as TGTGCCAGCAGCTTGCCCCCGAGGCTAGCGGGGAAGGAGACCCAGTACTTC.

V and J are TRBV9 and TRBJ1-2, with 9 positions matching TRBD1. The V and J ends lost 4 bases and 5 bases, in that order; junction bases with no gene match: 12. Looked up from germline, CDR1 is SGDLS and CDR2 is YYNGEE. There are 16 residues in the CDR3. CDR3 in DNA: TGTGCCAGCAGCCCCGGGACAGGGTATCAATTGTATGGCTACACCTTC. Its protein is CASSPGTGYQLYGYTF.

V is TRBV5-1 and J is TRBJ2-5; tentatively, D is TRBD1 (6 bases). Germline V CDR1 and CDR2: SGHRS, YFSETQ. With 0 bases removed from V and 7 bases from J, the gap between germline ends came to 19 bases. The CDR3 sequence is 16 residues long. CDR3: CASSLELQGSGGTQYF. Here the CDR3 DNA reads TGCGCCAGCAGCTTGGAGCTGCAGGGGTCGGGCGGGACCCAGTACTTC.

This sequence joins TRBV6-6 and TRBJ2-7; 12 nucleotides align to TRBD2. The ends lost 4 bases at V and 3 bases at J; junction bases unmatched: 7. CDR1 and CDR2 (germline): MNHNY, SVGAGI (reference sequence). The CDR3 has 16 amino acids. The DNA of the CDR3 is TGTGCCAGCAGTTTTCCTCGGACTAGCGGGAACTACGAGCAGTACTTC. Translated: CASSFPRTSGNYEQYF.